The next 3 T cell receptor beta chains were all read from a single sample in a study of molecular identifiers for immune sequencing clone quantification. TCRdb independently ran MiXCR on the PCR reads; one entry per CDR3 protein. The sample has about 640,000 distinct CDR3 sequences; 15% to 20% are singletons. The sequenced material came from naive CD8+ T cells from blood, with Jurkat cell RNA spiked in. Subset in this sample: FACS-sorted CD8+CD4-CCR7+CD45RA+ naive T cells. These receptors all come from a human donor in good health. Some libraries in this study had Jurkat cell RNA spiked in.

There are many counts of this clonotype. The chain links TRBV13 to TRBJ1-5; D remains ambiguous. The CDR3 totals 12 residues. Trimming cost V 2 bases and J 4 bases, with 3 bases left between them. Germline assignment: CDR1 PRHDT and CDR2 FYEKMQ (reference sequence). DNA of the CDR3: TGTGCCAGCAGCTTAAGAAATCAGCCCCAGCATTTT. As protein: CASSLRNQPQHF.

Only a few counts were recorded for this clonotype. The V gene is TRBV7-9, the J gene TRBJ2-7, with TRBD1 matching 10 bases. This CDR3 region has 16 residues. CDR1 and CDR2 (germline): SEHNR, FQNEAQ (reference sequence). V lost 6 bases and J lost 7; bases outside the gene matches: 15. CDR3 sequence reads: CASSSSPGQGLLEQYF. The DNA of the CDR3 is TGTGCCAGCAGTTCATCCCCGGGACAGGGGCTTTTGGAGCAGTACTTC.

The V and J genes are TRBV27 and TRBJ1-1, with D tentatively TRBD1 (5 bases). The CDR3 has 14 residues. V shed 4 bases and J shed 1 base, with 10 bases lying between them. Germline V CDR1 and CDR2: MNHEY, SMNVEV (reference sequence). CDR3 in DNA: TGTGCCAGCAGTTCCCGGGGCACGAACACTGAAGCTTTCTTT. Translated: CASSSRGTNTEAFF.